A single sample gave rise to the 7 T cell receptor beta chains below, sequenced in a study of PD-1 blockade in classical Hodgkin lymphoma. Measured with immunoSEQ multiplex PCR; TCRdb has only the in-frame clones, and not every one. In the table there are about 15,000 clones, approximately 88% of which are singletons. Time point in this sample: cycle 4 day 1 (C4D1), after about 6 weeks of nivolumab. All the patients suffered relapse after autologous stem cell transplantation, and brentuximab vedotin exposure differed. Isolated CD8+ T cells were derived from thawed PBMCs through magnetic negative selection. This specimen consisted of CD8+ T cells from blood, obtained before the fourth cycle of nivolumab. These TCRs come from a human donor with classical Hodgkin lymphoma.

The chain uses TRBV10-1 and TRBJ1-6, with 7 bases identical to TRBD1. The CDR3 totals 13 residues. The trim removed 6 bases at V and 9 bases at J, leaving 5 bases unmatched. Per germline, CDR1 WNHNN and CDR2 SYGVQD (reference sequence). The CDR3 bases are TGCGCCAGCAGAGACAGGGCTGGTTCACCCCTCCACTTT. Amino acid sequence: CASRDRAGSPLHF.

The rearrangement uses TRBV2 and TRBJ2-5; 11 bases are shared with TRBD1. V lost 4 bases and J lost 11; bases outside the gene matches: 9. The CDR3 totals 14 residues. Germline-derived CDR1 and CDR2 are SNHLY and FYNNEI. The CDR3 protein is CASSGTGGAEEQYF. The CDR3 coding sequence is TGTGCCAGCAGTGGGACAGGGGGCGCAGAGGAGCAGTACTTC.

This clone is judged medium-sized. Other DNA sequences in the same sample also yield this CDR3. The chain couples TRBV28 to TRBJ2-1; TRBD2 matches at 7 bases. The V gene end was trimmed by 0 bases and the J gene end by 0 bases; junction bases not matched to a gene: 5. The CDR3 runs to 17 residues. Germline V gives CDR1 MDHEN, CDR2 SYDVKM. The CDR3 loop is CASSLWASGSSYNEQFF. CDR3 DNA: TGTGCCAGCAGTTTATGGGCTAGCGGTAGCTCCTACAATGAGCAGTTCTTC. Full variable domain (outside the CDR3, taken from reference TRBV28 and TRBJ2-1): DVKVTQSSRYLVKRTGEKVFLECVQDMDHENMFWYRQDPGLGLRLIYFSYDVKMKEKGDIPEGYSVSREKKERFSLILESASTNQTSMYLCASSLWASGSSYNEQFFGPGTRLTVL.

The chain has TRBV18 and TRBJ2-1; 10 positions agree with TRBD2. Germline V CDR1 and CDR2: KGHSH, LQKENI. The CDR3 is 15 residues long. The V segment lost 5 bases and the J segment 3 bases; nucleotides outside the gene matches: 4. Here the CDR3 reads CASSTTSGIYNEQFF. The CDR3 DNA follows: TGTGCCAGCTCAACCACTAGCGGGATCTACAATGAGCAGTTCTTC.

The rearrangement uses TRBV30 and TRBJ2-7; 7 bases map to TRBD2. The CDR3 length is 13 residues. V was pared by 4 bases and J by 2 bases, with 5 bases of the junction left unmatched. Germline CDR1 is GTSNPN and CDR2 is SVGIG (reference sequence). The CDR3 DNA is TGTGCCTGGAACCTAGCGGACCCCTACGAGCAGTACTTC. Its translation: CAWNLADPYEQYF.

The V gene is TRBV19, the J gene TRBJ1-1, with 8 bases aligning to TRBD1. V gave up 8 bases and J gave up 4 bases; unmatched junction bases: 3. The CDR3 is 12 amino acids. From germline, CDR1 is LNHDA and CDR2 SQIVND (reference sequence). CDR3 in DNA: TGTGCCAGTCGACAGGGGTCCACTGAAGCTTTCTTT. Its protein product is CASRQGSTEAFF.

The genes are TRBV2 and TRBJ1-4; D remains ambiguous. Germline V gives CDR1 SNHLY, CDR2 FYNNEI. V lost 6 bases to trimming and J lost 7 bases, with 12 bases between them. The CDR3 spans 13 residues. The CDR3: CASSTALIEKLFF. CDR3 bases: TGTGCCAGCAGCACAGCCCTAATTGAAAAACTGTTTTTT.